This T cell receptor beta chain was observed in a study of Ad26.COV2.S vaccination and SARS-CoV-2 variants (dated by TCRdb to about 2021). For the wider study: Vaccine-arm donors came from COV1001, a multicentre, randomized, double-blind, placebo-controlled phase I-IIa trial of Ad26.COV2.S in healthy adults. Investigators did not know the trial group allocation while performing experiments and assessing outcomes. A total of 32 samples were included in the TCR-sequenced set, comprising some 20 Ad26.COV2.S vaccine recipients, 5 placebo recipients and 8 SARS-CoV-2 convalescent individuals. Trial participants were randomized into five groups of five: low-dose or high-dose Ad26.COV2.S given once or twice, or placebo on both occasions. TCRbeta repertoire sequencing served as the tool for gauging how specific and how broad the SARS-CoV-2-reactive T cell receptors were following Ad26.COV2.S vaccination. Ad26.COV2.S was administered intramuscularly at 5 x 10^10 or 1 x 10^11 viral particles, either as a single shot or as two shots given 56 days apart.

With respect to this clone: Its antigen remains undetermined. Within one base of it there is no much larger clone, and no base qualities were kept.

In the paper's terms, the treatment or condition label means: some 19 received Ad26.COV2.S at low or high dose, single or two shots; 5 received placebo; per-sample allocation not given. Repertoires of vaccine and placebo recipients were sequenced from samples collected on day 63 after the first injection. Between 29 July and 7 August 2020, Cohort 1b enrolled 25 adults aged 18-55 years at one site in Boston, USA. Ad26.COV2.S was a replication-incompetent adenovirus type 26 vector expressing a prefusion-stabilized SARS-CoV-2 spike protein from the original Wuhan strain. Trimming removed 6 bases from V and 6 bases from J; the gene matches leave 6 bases unexplained. CDR3 length: 15 amino acids, cysteine to phenylalanine. The DNA shown is the 45-base CDR3, in frame from base 1. CDR1 and CDR2 were assigned from the germline V gene as KGHSH and LQKENI. The immunoSEQ Assay was the method used to sequence TCRbeta CDR3 regions. After extraction, genomic DNA underwent amplification by bias-controlled multiplex PCR, followed by high-throughput sequencing. The authors processed their data as follows. To quantify the absolute abundance of each unique TCRbeta CDR3 region, sequences were collapsed and filtered. T cell fraction was estimated by normalizing TCRbeta template counts to usable DNA, with usable DNA measured through amplification of reference genes found in all nucleated cells. Repertoire TCRs were annotated as SARS-CoV-2-specific by exact matching of V gene, CDR3 amino acid sequence and J gene to a known reactive TCR set. The reference SARS-CoV-2 TCR set was obtained from MIRA and was filtered for enrichment in COVID-19-positive ImmuneCODE repertoires, whereby public or cross-reactive TCRs were removed. Using the MIRA antigens, annotated TCRs were further analysed by specific ORF or by position within an ORF. Breadth was defined as annotated unique rearrangements over total unique productive rearrangements; depth was the summed frequency of those rearrangements. Group comparisons of TCR breadth used two-sided Wilcoxon rank-sum tests. TCRdb took this table from immuneACCESS and kept in-frame rearrangements with V and J called. Such tables lack part of the clones; where checked against another copy, unresolved V genes explain under half of the gap, and the rest is unexplained. The D gene and trimming were derived from the DNA, and the V and J assignments and clone size from that table. The sample has hundreds of thousands of clones on record, approximately 90% of them singletons. Of the sample, under 6% is held by the ten largest clones.

Points the paper makes about the study in general: Comparing responses between vaccine doses or regimens was not something the study was powered to do. Vaccine and placebo recipients had similar non-spike TCR breadth, a finding consistent with the vaccine containing only spike. Spike-specific TCR breadth was higher in Ad26.COV2.S recipients than in placebo recipients (P = 0.0014). It was noted by the authors that total T cell responses may have been underestimated by the TCR breadth and depth analyses. Substantial breadth of spike-specific CD8+ and CD4+ T cell responses was reported after vaccination.

The sequence is built from TRBV18 and TRBJ2-1; 12 bases in between match TRBD1. The receptor's source is a person aged 18-60 years who received the Ad26.COV2.S COVID-19 vaccine or a placebo. Sequencing used peripheral blood, obtained in a trial of Ad26.COV2.S vaccine versus placebo. The DNA sequence reads TGTGCCAGCTCCCCTACGGGACAGGGGGCCAATGAGCAGTTCTTC. Its coded protein is CASSPTGQGANEQFF.